This TCR beta chain was sequenced for a study of T-cell reconstitution after alpha-beta-depleted transplantation in children. Library preparation (for TCRbeta) was performed with unique molecular identifiers. MiXCR, applied by TCRdb to the PCR reads, yields one record per CDR3 protein. Here the sample spans 500,000 to 650,000 distinct CDR3 sequences, over 10% being singletons. CDR1 MNHEY and CDR2 SVGAGI come from the germline V gene. V shed 8 bases, J shed 2 bases, and the junction held 14 bases outside the gene matches. The CDR3 length is 17 residues. Source: PBMCs, mostly from graft donor cells, taken 360 days after TCRalphabeta/CD19-depleted stem cell transplant. This TCR came from a male patient younger than 18 who had a stem cell transplant for acute myeloid leukemia, so the T cells may come from the graft donor. The chain uses TRBV6-5 and TRBJ2-2, with 7 bases fitting TRBD2. Written as DNA, the CDR3 is TGTGCCAGCCGGAGGGGAGGGGCAGTCAGTAACACCGGGGAGCTGTTTTTT. Protein product: CASRRGGAVSNTGELFF.